A selection of T cell receptor beta chains follows, all from one sample in a study of cytomegalovirus exposure and HLA in healthy donors. Data came from immunoSEQ multiplex PCR; TCRdb stores just in-frame clones and leaves some out. Seen here are about 160,000 clones, 84% observed once, and the top ten hold about 1%. The sequencing input was PBMCs. Source of these receptors: a man in his thirties or forties in good health and CMV-seronegative. Each CDR3 is given with its conserved first and last residue. The D gene is left open where the match is weak. Only part of the rows carry a size: once, few, many, or a class if the clone is expanded.

J gene	V gene	D gene	clone size	CDR3 protein	CDR3 DNA
TRBJ2-1	TRBV6-5	-	-	CASSYSGYNEQFF	TGTGCCAGCAGTTATAGCGGTTACAATGAGCAGTTCTTC
TRBJ2-5	TRBV14	-	-	CASSQEGGVRSQETQYF	TGTGCCAGCAGCCAAGAAGGAGGGGTTAGATCCCAAGAGACCCAGTACTTC
TRBJ2-7	TRBV5-1	-	once	CASSLSPGLVGYEQYF	TGCGCCAGCAGCTTGAGCCCTGGCCTAGTTGGTTACGAGCAGTACTTC
TRBJ2-2	TRBV5-1	TRBD2	-	CASSLLAGGPGTGELFF	TGCGCCAGCAGCTTGTTAGCGGGGGGGCCAGGCACCGGGGAGCTGTTTTTT
TRBJ1-2	TRBV28	-	-	CASSLGQGRWYGYTF	TGTGCCAGCAGTTTAGGGCAGGGGAGATGGTATGGCTACACCTTC
TRBJ2-1	TRBV12-5	TRBD2	once	CASGLVGWDLAGINYNEQFF	TGTGCTAGTGGTTTGGTAGGCTGGGATTTAGCGGGAATCAACTACAATGAGCAGTTCTTC
TRBJ1-2	TRBV7-6	-	-	CASSPRQVVGSNYGYTF	TGTGCCAGCAGCCCCCGACAGGTTGTCGGCTCTAACTATGGCTACACCTTC
TRBJ2-7	TRBV27	-	once	CASRETGPNPYEQYF	TGTGCCAGCAGGGAGACAGGCCCGAACCCCTACGAGCAGTACTTC
TRBJ2-5	TRBV30	-	-	CAWEIAAAETQYF	TGTGCCTGGGAGATCGCCGCTGCGGAGACCCAGTACTTC
TRBJ2-1	TRBV10-2	TRBD1	-	CATQDRGRDEQFF	TGCGCCACCCAGGACAGGGGCCGGGATGAGCAGTTCTTC
TRBJ2-3	TRBV28	TRBD1	-	CASSPGQGTDTQYF	TGTGCCAGCAGTCCGGGACAGGGCACAGATACGCAGTATTTT
TRBJ1-4	TRBV5-6	TRBD1	-	CAPGTGRSPIVEKLFF	TGTGCCCCCGGGACAGGGCGTTCGCCCATTGTCGAAAAACTGTTTTTT
TRBJ2-7	TRBV5-1	-	-	CASSGGASSYEQYF	TGCGCCAGCAGCGGGGGGGCGTCCTCCTACGAGCAGTACTTC
TRBJ1-2	TRBV4-1	-	-	CASSQDPGGNYGYTF	TGCGCCAGCAGCCAAGATCCAGGTGGAAACTATGGCTACACCTTC
TRBJ2-7	TRBV13	TRBD2	few	CASSLGLGGSGYEQYF	TGTGCCAGCAGCTTAGGCCTGGGCGGGAGTGGGTACGAGCAGTACTTC
TRBJ2-7	TRBV15	-	few	CATSRGRDEQYF	TGTGCCACCAGCAGAGGGAGGGACGAGCAGTACTTC
TRBJ2-2	TRBV4-1	TRBD1	few	CASSQDRDRANTGELFF	TGCGCCAGCAGCCAAGATAGGGACAGGGCGAACACCGGGGAGCTGTTTTTT
TRBJ1-3	TRBV14	-	-	CASSQVDRSSGNTIYF	TGTGCCAGCAGCCAAGTTGACAGGAGCTCTGGAAACACCATATATTTT
TRBJ1-2	TRBV11-3	-	-	CASTTLGVGGYTF	TGTGCCAGCACCACCCTCGGGGTGGGCGGCTACACCTTC
TRBJ2-1	TRBV2	-	-	CASSPGRANEQFF	TGTGCCAGCAGTCCCGGCAGGGCCAATGAGCAGTTCTTC
TRBJ1-1	TRBV6-6	-	few	CASSYPGHTRNTEAFF	TGTGCCAGCAGTTACCCGGGACACACGCGGAACACTGAAGCTTTCTTT
TRBJ2-1	TRBV19	TRBD2	-	CASSSGGMGEQFF	TGTGCCAGTTCCAGCGGGGGTATGGGTGAGCAGTTCTTC
TRBJ2-2	TRBV7-9	TRBD2	once	CASSFGGSVTGELFF	TGTGCCAGCAGCTTCGGCGGGAGTGTCACCGGGGAGCTGTTTTTT
TRBJ2-1	TRBV7-9	TRBD2	-	CASLRGVAGDNEQFF	TGTGCCAGCCTCCGCGGGGTAGCGGGAGACAATGAGCAGTTCTTC
TRBJ1-2	TRBV5-1	-	-	CASSLEQGGVNYGYTF	TGCGCCAGCAGCTTGGAACAGGGTGGGGTTAACTATGGCTACACCTTC
TRBJ1-2	TRBV2	-	-	CASSEGPQQHHGYTF	TGTGCCAGCAGTGAAGGGCCCCAACAGCATCATGGCTACACCTTC
TRBJ1-2	TRBV11-2	TRBD1	-	CASSLELQGESGYTF	TGTGCCAGCAGCTTAGAGTTACAGGGGGAGAGTGGCTACACCTTC
TRBJ2-1	TRBV4-2	-	few	CASSYAGEQFF	TGTGCCAGCAGCTACGCGGGTGAGCAGTTCTTC
TRBJ2-7	TRBV30	-	-	CAWRAGKGYEQYF	TGTGCCTGGAGGGCAGGGAAAGGTTACGAGCAGTACTTC
TRBJ2-1	TRBV5-1	TRBD2	-	CASSLRLAGGLSSYNEQFF	TGCGCCAGCAGCTTGCGACTAGCGGGGGGGCTTAGCTCCTACAATGAGCAGTTCTTC
TRBJ2-2	TRBV5-5	-	-	CASSVRTIPNTGELFF	TGTGCCAGCAGCGTCAGGACTATACCGAACACCGGGGAGCTGTTTTTT
TRBJ2-7	TRBV11-2	-	-	CASSPPNREQYF	TGTGCCAGCAGCCCCCCAAACAGGGAGCAGTACTTC
TRBJ2-3	TRBV5-8	-	-	CASSLAGGGSTQYF	TGTGCCAGCAGCTTGGCGGGGGGCGGGAGTACGCAGTATTTT
TRBJ1-4	TRBV4-1	TRBD1	once	CASSQGPLGQGVNEKLFF	TGCGCCAGCAGCCAAGGGCCTTTGGGACAGGGGGTTAATGAAAAACTGTTTTTT
TRBJ2-3	TRBV2	TRBD2	-	CAAGGGVDTQYF	TGTGCCGCCGGCGGGGGGGTAGATACGCAGTATTTT
TRBJ2-7	TRBV12-5	TRBD2	-	CASGFPGHQSSTSGGSYEQYF	TGTGCTAGTGGTTTCCCGGGACACCAATCATCGACTAGCGGGGGCTCCTACGAGCAGTACTTC
TRBJ1-2	TRBV9	-	-	CASSVDQNYGYTF	TGTGCCAGCAGCGTAGACCAGAACTATGGCTACACCTTC
TRBJ2-7	TRBV28	TRBD1	once	CASYQTGGSYEQYF	TGTGCCAGCTACCAGACAGGGGGCTCCTACGAGCAGTACTTC
TRBJ2-1	TRBV27	-	-	CASSLERTTNEQFF	TGTGCCAGCAGTCTAGAGCGGACTACCAATGAGCAGTTCTTC
TRBJ1-2	TRBV28	-	-	CASSPSFGSSGYTF	TGTGCCAGCAGTCCCTCATTTGGTAGTAGTGGCTACACCTTC
TRBJ2-3	TRBV28	-	-	CASRTDSSLTDTQYF	TGTGCCAGCAGGACGGACAGTAGTCTCACAGATACGCAGTATTTT
TRBJ2-7	TRBV5-6	-	-	CASSQTREEQYF	TGTGCCAGCAGCCAGACCAGGGAAGAGCAGTACTTC
TRBJ1-2	TRBV6-1	TRBD1	-	CASRADRDGYTF	TGTGCCAGCAGGGCGGACAGGGACGGCTACACCTTC
TRBJ2-5	TRBV6-6	TRBD2	-	CASRASGGSQETQYF	TGTGCCAGCAGGGCTAGCGGGGGAAGCCAAGAGACCCAGTACTTC
TRBJ1-1	TRBV5-1	-	-	CASMRQANTEAFF	TGCGCCAGCATGAGACAGGCGAACACTGAAGCTTTCTTT
TRBJ2-5	TRBV7-2	TRBD1	-	CASSPGQGLGETQYF	TGTGCCAGCAGCCCCGGACAGGGTTTAGGAGAGACCCAGTACTTC